This T cell receptor beta chain was captured by sequencing in a study of CD8 T cells in Susac syndrome. Random hexamers primed reverse transcription of about 0.5 to 1 ug RNA. TCRdb re-derived calls from the immunoSEQ multiplex PCR reads in MiXCR, one entry per CDR3 protein. The sample consists of hundreds of thousands of distinct CDR3 sequences, 80% to 95% of them appearing once. Negative isolation yielded the CD8+ and CD4+ T cells, while FACS enriched the TEMRA cells. The study, taken as a whole, reports: It was acknowledged by the study that relatively few individuals were included in its TCR sequencing and HLA analysis.

Note on this clonotype: The antigen is unknown.

V lost 11 bases to trimming and J lost 0 bases, with 13 bases between them. The CDR3 runs 13 residues. CDR1 and CDR2 (germline): SNHLY, FYNNEI. This chain uses TRBV2 with TRBJ2-5, with D uncertain. The sequenced sample consisted of CD8+ T cells from PBMCs. The TCR comes from a human donor with multiple sclerosis. Written as DNA, the CDR3 is TGTGCCTCCTCCCCCGCGTACCAAGAGACCCAGTACTTC. The encoded protein is CASSPAYQETQYF.